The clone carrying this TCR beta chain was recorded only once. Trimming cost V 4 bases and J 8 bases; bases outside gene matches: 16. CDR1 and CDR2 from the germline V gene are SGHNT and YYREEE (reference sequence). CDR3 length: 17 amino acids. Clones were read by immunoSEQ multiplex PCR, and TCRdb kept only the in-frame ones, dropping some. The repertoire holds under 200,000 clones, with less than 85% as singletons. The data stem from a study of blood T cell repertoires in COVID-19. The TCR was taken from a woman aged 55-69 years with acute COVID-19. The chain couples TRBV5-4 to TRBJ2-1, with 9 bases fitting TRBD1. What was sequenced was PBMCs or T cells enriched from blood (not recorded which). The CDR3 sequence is CASSLGVRTGVGDEQFF. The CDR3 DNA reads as TGTGCCAGCAGCCTGGGGGTCCGGACAGGGGTTGGCGATGAGCAGTTCTTC. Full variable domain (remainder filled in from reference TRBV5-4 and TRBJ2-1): ETGVTQSPTHLIKTRGQQVTLRCSSQSGHNTVSWYQQALGQGPQFIFQYYREEENGRGNFPPRFSGLQFPNYSSELNVNALELDDSALYLCASSLGVRTGVGDEQFFGPGTRLTVL.